A single sample is the source of the 20 T cell receptor beta chains below, sequenced in a study of radiation and T cells in renal cell carcinoma. Specified time point: blood 2 weeks post-SBRT. Treatment of the sample: 15 Gy SBRT to primary tumor, nephrectomy 4 weeks later. Measured with immunoSEQ multiplex PCR; TCRdb has only the in-frame clones, and not every one. The table shows 120,000 or so clones, with roughly four fifths occurring only once. The sequenced sample was blood, obtained from a patient whose treatment included radiotherapy and nephrectomy. The source is a woman aged 55-69 years with renal cell carcinoma.

The rearrangement links TRBV9 to TRBJ2-1; tentatively, D is TRBD2 (5 bases). The V end was cut by 0 bases, the J end by 2 bases, with 9 bases between. The CDR3 totals 15 residues. Germline CDR1 SGDLS, CDR2 YYNGEE. The CDR3 reads CASSVDGSAYNEQFF. Here the CDR3 DNA reads TGTGCCAGCAGCGTAGATGGTAGCGCCTACAATGAGCAGTTCTTC.

V usage is TRBV5-4 and J usage is TRBJ2-2; 8 bases are a match to TRBD2. Germline-derived CDR1 and CDR2 are SGHNT and YYREEE (reference sequence). With 2 bases clipped from V and 4 bases from J, the junction kept 10 bases outside the gene matches. The CDR3 totals 17 residues. Written as DNA, the CDR3 is TGTGCCAGCAGCTTCATAACGGGGGGGCTAAGCACCGGGGAGCTGTTTTTT. Its protein product is CASSFITGGLSTGELFF.

The chain has TRBV7-2 and TRBJ2-1; D gene ambiguous. CDR1 is SGHTA and CDR2 is FQGNSA in the germline V gene. V was trimmed by 5 bases and J by 2 bases, leaving 16 bases between them. The CDR3 consists of 16 residues. CDR3 nucleotide sequence: TGTGCCAGCAGCCTCAATCGGGCCCTCGCCTACAATGAGCAGTTCTTC. This translates into CASSLNRALAYNEQFF.

In its sample, this clone was seen a few times. This chain uses TRBV6-5 with TRBJ1-1, with unresolved D. The CDR3 is 14 amino acids. Trimming stripped 5 bases from V and 11 bases from J, with 21 bases between. The germline CDR1 and CDR2 sequences are MNHEY and SVGAGI. The DNA for the CDR3 is TGTGCCAGCAGTACGACACTTAGGACCCCGAGGGCTTTCTTT. Its translation: CASSTTLRTPRAFF.

The V gene is TRBV28, the J gene TRBJ2-7; D possibly uses TRBD1 or TRBD2 (5 bases each). The CDR3 covers 13 residues. Germline V gene lookup returns CDR1 MDHEN and CDR2 SYDVKM. V lost 6 bases and J lost 10, with 19 bases in between. The CDR3 is CASRESGLGDQYF. The CDR3 DNA sequence: TGTGCCAGCAGGGAATCCGGGCTAGGGGACCAGTACTTC.

This clone came up once. This chain links TRBV13 with TRBJ2-2, with D perhaps TRBD1 (6 bases). The CDR3 runs to 13 residues. Trimming shortened V by 6 bases and J by 10 bases, and 15 bases separated the two germline ends. The germline gives CDR1 PRHDT, CDR2 FYEKMQ (reference sequence). The DNA of the CDR3 is TGTGCCAGCAGATACGGGCGACAGGAGGAGCTGTTTTTT. Translated, it gives CASRYGRQEELFF.

The chain employs TRBV5-8 and TRBJ1-2; D might be TRBD1 (5 bases). The V gene lost 2 bases and the J gene lost 6 bases, with 17 bases spanning the gap. CDR1 SGHTS and CDR2 YDEGEE come from the germline V gene. The CDR3 consists of 15 residues. The CDR3 nucleotides are TGTGCCAGCAGCTTACAGGTCCGGAATCTCAATGGCTACACCTTC. The encoded protein is CASSLQVRNLNGYTF.

J is TRBJ1-1 and V is TRBV7-2; the D gene is possibly TRBD1 (5 bases). CDR1 is SGHTA, CDR2 FQGNSA, per germline. This CDR3 has 15 amino acids. Trimming removed 6 bases from V and 1 base from J, with 15 bases in between. The CDR3 DNA reads TGTGCCAGCAGTAGACAGCTCGGGGGGAACACTGAAGCTTTCTTT. It encodes CASSRQLGGNTEAFF.

V usage is TRBV7-9 and J usage is TRBJ1-5; 8 bases agree with TRBD1. Germline CDR1 is SEHNR and CDR2 is FQNEAQ (reference sequence). V dropped 5 bases and J dropped 4; count of bases not matched to a gene: 7. CDR3 size: 15 residues. The CDR3, as DNA: TGTGCCAGCAGCCCCACCGGGACAGGTAATCAGCCCCAGCATTTT. It specifies CASSPTGTGNQPQHF. Full variable domain (outside the CDR3, taken from reference TRBV7-9 and TRBJ1-5): DTGVSQNPRHKITKRGQNVTFRCDPISEHNRLYWYRQTLGQGPEFLTYFQNEAQLEKSRLLSDRFSAERPKGSFSTLEIQRTEQGDSAMYLCASSPTGTGNQPQHFGDGTRLSIL.

The chain joins TRBV19 to TRBJ1-4; TRBD1 is a possible D gene (6 bases). CDR1 and CDR2 (germline): LNHDA, SQIVND (reference sequence). The CDR3 has 15 residues. The V end lost 5 bases, the J end lost 6 bases, and 16 bases lay between the germline ends. The CDR3 DNA reads as TGTGCCAGTAGTTTGGACAGAGGGTCAGATGAAAAACTGTTTTTT. Translated: CASSLDRGSDEKLFF.

The chain is built from TRBV28 and TRBJ2-2, with D perhaps assigned TRBD1 or TRBD2 (5 bases each). Germline-derived CDR1 and CDR2 are MDHEN and SYDVKM. Trimming cost V 5 bases and J 3 bases, with 13 bases left between them. The CDR3 is made up of 15 amino acids. CDR3 nucleotides: TGTGCCAGCAGTCGAGGGACGATTCACACCGGGGAGCTGTTTTTT. Translation gives CASSRGTIHTGELFF.

This clone was seen only a few times. The chain joins TRBV5-1 to TRBJ1-3, with no clear D. The CDR3 covers 16 residues. V was trimmed by 3 bases and J by 0 bases, leaving 13 bases between them. The germline V gene encodes CDR1 SGHRS and CDR2 YFSETQ. CDR3 sequence reads: CASSSGTGASGNTIYF. In DNA form, the CDR3 reads TGCGCCAGCAGCTCCGGCACGGGCGCCTCTGGAAACACCATATATTTT.

This clone was counted once. This CDR3 reads CASSQDQDIRKYF. The CDR3 DNA reads as TGCGCCAGCAGCCAAGATCAGGACATTCGAAAGTACTTC. This sequence joins TRBV4-1 and TRBJ2-7, with D possibly TRBD1 on 5 matching bases. The CDR3 has 13 residues. V dropped 0 bases and J dropped 11 bases, with 14 bases sitting between them. Germline values: CDR1 MGHRA, CDR2 YSYEKL.

The V and J genes are TRBV9 and TRBJ2-3; D gene uncertain. The CDR3 is 14 amino acids. V lost 1 base to trimming and J lost 0 bases, with 6 bases between them. CDR1 is SGDLS and CDR2 is YYNGEE in the germline V gene. The CDR3: CASSVSRSTDTQYF. The CDR3 DNA follows: TGTGCCAGCAGCGTAAGCCGTAGCACAGATACGCAGTATTTT.

This clone has a single count. V usage is TRBV19 and J usage is TRBJ2-1, with TRBD1 matching 10 bases. Germline CDR1 LNHDA, CDR2 SQIVND (reference sequence). The CDR3 runs to 15 residues. J was trimmed by 8 bases and V by 7 bases; bases with no gene match: 11. The CDR3 region is CASTIGTGDGDEQFF. As DNA, the CDR3 is TGTGCCAGTACTATCGGGACAGGGGACGGCGATGAGCAGTTCTTC.

The chain has TRBV6-5 and TRBJ2-5; D gene unclear. V gave up 6 bases and J gave up 5 bases, with 13 bases separating them. This CDR3 has 13 residues. Germline CDR1 and CDR2: MNHEY and SVGAGI. CDR3: CASRGGPRETQYF. CDR3 bases: TGTGCCAGCAGGGGTGGTCCCAGGGAGACCCAGTACTTC.

In its sample, this clone was seen a few times. The DNA of the CDR3 is TGTGCCAGCAGTCCAAAAAGCAACATGAACACTGAAGCTTTCTTT. Its protein is CASSPKSNMNTEAFF. The rearrangement joins TRBV14 to TRBJ1-1; D gene ambiguous. Germline V lookup: CDR1 SGHDN, CDR2 FVKESK. The ends were cut back, 6 bases at V and 0 bases at J, with 14 bases in the middle. This CDR3 spans 15 amino acids.

This chain uses TRBV2 with TRBJ2-2; D not certain. CDR1 SNHLY and CDR2 FYNNEI come from the germline V gene. The CDR3 has 15 amino acids. V lost 1 base to trimming and J lost 5 bases, with 11 bases between them. In DNA form, the CDR3 reads TGTGCCAGCAGTGAAGGGGTGTCGGTGACCGGGGAGCTGTTTTTT. Protein: CASSEGVSVTGELFF.

The rearrangement joins TRBV7-2 to TRBJ2-3; either TRBD1 or TRBD2 may supply D (5 bases each). The CDR3 is 12 residues long. Germline lookup yields CDR1 SGHTA and CDR2 FQGNSA. The germline V and J ends were trimmed by 3 bases and 8 bases, with 9 bases remaining between them. CDR3 bases: TGTGCCAGCAGCTTCACAGGAGGTACGCAGTATTTT. Its translation is CASSFTGGTQYF.

The chain is built from TRBV6-1 and TRBJ1-2; D might be TRBD1 (6 bases). The CDR3 is made up of 12 amino acids. Germline values: CDR1 MNHNS, CDR2 SASEGT. V dropped 7 bases and J dropped 6 bases, with 12 bases sitting between them. The CDR3 bases are TGTGCCAGCATGAGGGGGGGGGATGGCTACACCTTC. Residues: CASMRGGDGYTF.